This TCR beta chain was observed in a study of T cells after posttransplantation cyclophosphamide. Cyclophosphamide on days +3 and +4 followed busulfan-fludarabine conditioning and a marrow graft. Repertoires were generated with immunoSEQ multiplex PCR, while TCRdb's copy carries only in-frame clones and drops some. The profile shows tens of thousands of clones, about nine tenths of them singletons. Study-wide results and limits: TRB overlap between skin or GI tissue T cells and blood was limited. Later post-transplant blood repertoires were often dominated by donor CD8+ memory clones. After PTCy, TRB diversity resembled that of CNI/methotrexate controls.

The trim removed 1 base at V and 6 bases at J, leaving 9 bases unmatched. The CDR3 consists of 16 residues. Germline V CDR1 and CDR2: SGHNT, YYREEE (reference sequence). A word on this clone: Its target is not known.

The chain couples TRBV5-4 to TRBJ2-2; TRBD1 agrees at 7 bases. This material consisted of PBMCs, taken after allogeneic stem cell transplant with posttransplant cyclophosphamide. The sequence came from a female patient aged 30 to 40 who received an allogeneic stem cell transplant from an unrelated donor, was CMV-positive, and had no GVHD. Some T cells may originate from the graft donor. Written as DNA, the CDR3 is TGTGCCAGCAGCTTGACCATAGACAGGGCCCCCGGGGAGCTGTTTTTT. Translating it yields CASSLTIDRAPGELFF.